These 13 T cell receptor beta chains share one sample of origin, sequenced in a study of long-term antiretroviral therapy in people with HIV. The libraries were made with immunoSEQ v3.0 at survey level. Sequencing was performed with immunoSEQ multiplex PCR; in TCRdb, only in-frame clones are kept and a portion is missing. The sample gives tens of thousands of clones, over 80% of which show up once; approximately 10% is in the top ten. The input for sequencing was unsorted PBMCs, taken around 2.8 years after starting antiretroviral therapy. The receptor source for this set is a young man with HIV.

This rearrangement joins TRBV6-6 to TRBJ1-6, with D unclear. The CDR3 extends over 12 amino acids. Germline V gene sequence: CDR1 MNHNY, CDR2 SVGAGI (reference sequence). CDR3 loop: CGVSSYNSPLHF. DNA of the CDR3: TGTGGGGTCAGCTCCTATAATTCACCCCTCCACTTT.

This rearrangement joins TRBV5-6 to TRBJ2-7, with D possibly matching TRBD1 (5 bases). The CDR3 length is 15 residues. Deletions cut 4 bases from V and 0 bases from J, with 14 bases between. The germline V gene encodes CDR1 SGHDT and CDR2 YYEEEE. CDR3 amino acids: CASSPVPDSSYEQYF. CDR3 coding DNA: TGTGCCAGCAGCCCCGTCCCAGACAGCTCCTACGAGCAGTACTTC.

V usage is TRBV5-4 and J usage is TRBJ2-1; 8 nucleotides match TRBD1. V lost 3 bases and J lost 4; bases outside the gene matches: 6. The CDR3 loop spans 15 amino acids. Looked up from germline, CDR1 is SGHNT and CDR2 is YYREEE (reference sequence). The CDR3 DNA sequence: TGTGCCAGCAGCTCCATGGGACAGGAATACAATGAGCAGTTCTTC. It specifies CASSSMGQEYNEQFF.

V is TRBV6-5 and J is TRBJ1-2; TRBD1 is a possible D gene (5 bases). The germline V gene has CDR1 MNHEY and CDR2 SVGAGI. The length of the CDR3 is 12 residues. V lost 5 bases to trimming and J lost 8 bases, with 12 bases between them. The CDR3 region is CASSQGTFGYTF. The CDR3 DNA reads TGTGCCAGCAGTCAAGGGACTTTCGGCTACACCTTC.

The chain combines TRBV6-5 with TRBJ2-7, with 7 bases aligning to TRBD1. This CDR3 has 13 amino acids. V lost 6 bases, J lost 2 bases, and 4 bases stayed unmatched. Germline loops: CDR1 MNHEY, CDR2 SVGAGI. CDR3 in amino acids: CASRRQGAYEQYF. As DNA, the CDR3 is TGTGCCAGCAGGCGACAGGGCGCCTACGAGCAGTACTTC.

The V and J genes are TRBV27 and TRBJ2-7, with a weak D call TRBD2 (6 bases). The CDR3 is 15 amino acids. Germline assignment: CDR1 MNHEY and CDR2 SMNVEV (reference sequence). With 0 bases removed from V and 0 bases from J, the gap between germline ends came to 9 bases. CDR3 DNA sequence: TGTGCCAGCAGTTTATCTACGGGAGCCTCCTACGAGCAGTACTTC. Protein: CASSLSTGASYEQYF.

The chain couples TRBV5-1 to TRBJ2-2, with TRBD2 matching over 9 bases. The germline V gene encodes CDR1 SGHRS and CDR2 YFSETQ. J was trimmed by 5 bases and V by 2 bases; bases with no gene match: 7. The CDR3 runs to 16 residues. In DNA form, the CDR3 reads TGCGCCAGCAGCTTCCCCGGGACTAGCAGAACCGGGGAGCTGTTTTTT. This translates into CASSFPGTSRTGELFF.

The chain uses TRBV29-1 and TRBJ2-7, with TRBD2 identical over 12 bases. The CDR3 spans 14 residues. Trimming at V came to 6 bases and at J to 0 bases, leaving 3 bases not matched to a gene. In germline, CDR1 is SQVTM, CDR2 ANQGSEA. The CDR3 bases are TGCAGCGTACTGACTAGCGGGAGCTCCTACGAGCAGTACTTC. It translates to CSVLTSGSSYEQYF.

The rearrangement joins TRBV7-2 to TRBJ2-1; either TRBD1 or TRBD2 may fit D (5 bases each). Germline-derived CDR1 and CDR2 are SGHTA and FQGNSA. This CDR3 has 17 residues. The V gene lost 0 bases and the J gene lost 7 bases, with 19 bases spanning the gap. In DNA form, the CDR3 reads TGTGCCAGCAGCTTAGCGAGGGATGGACTTAAGGGGAATGAGCAGTTCTTC. Translating it yields CASSLARDGLKGNEQFF.

This chain links TRBV9 with TRBJ1-2; 12 positions agree with TRBD1. V shed 4 bases and J 2 bases; nucleotides not matched to a gene: 6. CDR1 and CDR2 from the germline V gene are SGDLS and YYNGEE. The CDR3 runs 16 residues. Here the CDR3 DNA reads TGTGCCAGCAGCACCGGGACAGGGGGCTGGAACTATGGCTACACCTTC. Its translation: CASSTGTGGWNYGYTF.

This chain connects TRBV4-3 to TRBJ2-4, with D uncertain. Germline V gives CDR1 LGHNA, CDR2 YSLEER. Trimming left V 3 bases short and J 3 bases short, with 18 bases between. This CDR3 comprises 17 residues. The CDR3 spells CASSQAAERGVKNIQYF. In DNA form, the CDR3 reads TGCGCCAGCAGCCAGGCAGCTGAGAGAGGAGTCAAAAACATTCAGTACTTC.

The chain joins TRBV5-1 to TRBJ2-3; 15 bases are shared with TRBD2. The V gene's germline CDR1 is SGHRS and CDR2 YFSETQ. The CDR3 totals 18 residues. Losses at the gene ends were 5 bases for V and 1 base for J; bases not matched to a gene: 8. DNA for the CDR3: TGCGCCAGCAGTTCCGGACTAGCGGGGGGGGAGGGCACAGATACGCAGTATTTT. Translated: CASSSGLAGGEGTDTQYF.

The V and J genes are TRBV5-5 and TRBJ1-5; no clear D gene. This CDR3 has 16 residues. Germline V gene lookup returns CDR1 SGHKS and CDR2 YYEKEE (reference sequence). Deletions cut 0 bases from V and 4 bases from J, with 14 bases between. The DNA for the CDR3 is TGTGCCAGCAGCTTGGTGGGAGCGTATGGAAATCAGCCCCAGCATTTT. Encoded protein: CASSLVGAYGNQPQHF. The full variable domain, with the rest looked up from reference TRBV5-5 and TRBJ1-5, is DAGVTQSPTHLIKTRGQQVTLRCSPISGHKSVSWYQQVLGQGPQFIFQYYEKEERGRGNFPDRFSARQFPNYSSELNVNALLLGDSALYLCASSLVGAYGNQPQHFGDGTRLSIL.